The clone carrying this T cell receptor beta chain has more than one count but fewer than ten. CDR3 length: 13 amino acids. Germline-derived CDR1 and CDR2 are SGHDN and FVKESK. The V end lost 4 bases, the J end lost 16 bases, and 17 bases lay between the germline ends. This entry comes from a study of OX40 agonist ivuxolimab in advanced cancers. Study at large: Ivuxolimab, which is an agonistic anti-OX40 (CD134) antibody, was administered to the patients.

Produced via immunoSEQ multiplex PCR; TCRdb's table is partial and in-frame only. The sample has about 69,000 clones, 84% seen once. The sequences come from CD4+ or CD8+ T cells sorted from blood, collected in a trial of the OX40 agonist ivuxolimab. The V gene is TRBV14, the J gene TRBJ1-6, with D hard to call. The TCR comes from an adult with an advanced solid tumor such as melanoma, head and neck, liver or kidney cancer. The CDR3 region is CASSLSGGLALHF. For the CDR3, the DNA is TGTGCCAGCAGCCTTTCGGGCGGCCTGGCACTCCACTTT.